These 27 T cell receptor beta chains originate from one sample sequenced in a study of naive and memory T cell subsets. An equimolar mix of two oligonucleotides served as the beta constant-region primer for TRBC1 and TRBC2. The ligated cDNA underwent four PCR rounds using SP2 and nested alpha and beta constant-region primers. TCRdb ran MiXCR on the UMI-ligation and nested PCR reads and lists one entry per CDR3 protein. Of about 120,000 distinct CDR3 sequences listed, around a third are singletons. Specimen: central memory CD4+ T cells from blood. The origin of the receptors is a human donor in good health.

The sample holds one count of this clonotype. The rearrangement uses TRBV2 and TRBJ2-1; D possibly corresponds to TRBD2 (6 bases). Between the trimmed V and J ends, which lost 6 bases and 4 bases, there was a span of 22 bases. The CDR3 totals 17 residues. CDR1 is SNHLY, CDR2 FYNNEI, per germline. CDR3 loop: CASRSQPGLKSYNEQFF. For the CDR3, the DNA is TGTGCCAGCAGGAGCCAACCGGGACTTAAAAGTTACAATGAGCAGTTCTTC.

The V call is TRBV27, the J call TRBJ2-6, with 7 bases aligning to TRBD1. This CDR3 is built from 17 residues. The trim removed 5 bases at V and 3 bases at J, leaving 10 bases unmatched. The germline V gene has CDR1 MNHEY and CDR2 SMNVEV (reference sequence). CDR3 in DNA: TGTGCCAGCAGTCCAAGGGGAGACAGGGTTGGGGCCAACGTCCTGACTTTC. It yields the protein CASSPRGDRVGANVLTF. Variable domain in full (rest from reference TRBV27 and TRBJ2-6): EAQVTQNPRYLITVTGKKLTVTCSQNMNHEYMSWYRQDPGLGLRQIYYSMNVEVTDKGDVPEGYKVSRKEKRNFPLILESPSPNQTSLYFCASSPRGDRVGANVLTFGAGSRLTVL.

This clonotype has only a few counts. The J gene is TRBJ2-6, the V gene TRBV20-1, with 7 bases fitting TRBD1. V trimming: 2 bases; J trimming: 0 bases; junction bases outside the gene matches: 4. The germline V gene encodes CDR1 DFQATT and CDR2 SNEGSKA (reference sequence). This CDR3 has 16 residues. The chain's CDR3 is CSARSQGDSGANVLTF. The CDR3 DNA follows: TGCAGTGCTAGAAGCCAGGGGGACTCTGGGGCCAACGTCCTGACTTTC.

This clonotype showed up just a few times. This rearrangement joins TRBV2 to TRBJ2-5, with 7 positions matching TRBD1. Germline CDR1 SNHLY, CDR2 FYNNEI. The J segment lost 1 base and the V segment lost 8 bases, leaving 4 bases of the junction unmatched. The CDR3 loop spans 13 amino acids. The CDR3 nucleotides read TGTGCCAGCTGGGGACAGCGCCAAGAGACCCAGTACTTC. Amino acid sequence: CASWGQRQETQYF.

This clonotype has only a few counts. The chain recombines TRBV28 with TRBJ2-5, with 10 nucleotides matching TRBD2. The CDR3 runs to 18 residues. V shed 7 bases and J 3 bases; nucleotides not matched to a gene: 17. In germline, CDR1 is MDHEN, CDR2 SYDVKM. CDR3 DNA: TGTGCCAGCACCACCCAAAGACTAGCGGGCCAGTGGAAAGAGACCCAGTACTTC. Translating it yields CASTTQRLAGQWKETQYF.

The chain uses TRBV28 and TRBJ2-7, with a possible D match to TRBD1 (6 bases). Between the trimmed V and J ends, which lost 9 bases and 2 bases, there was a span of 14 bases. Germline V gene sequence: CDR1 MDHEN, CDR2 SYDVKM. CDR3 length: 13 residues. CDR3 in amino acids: CASIGTPAYEQYF. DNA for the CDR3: TGTGCCAGTATCGGGACACCTGCCTACGAGCAGTACTTC.

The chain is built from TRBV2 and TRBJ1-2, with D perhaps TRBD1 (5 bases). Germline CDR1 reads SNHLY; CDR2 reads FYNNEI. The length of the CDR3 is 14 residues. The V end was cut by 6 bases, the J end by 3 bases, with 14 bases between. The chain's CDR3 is CASRAREGDYGYTF. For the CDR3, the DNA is TGTGCCAGCAGGGCCAGGGAGGGAGACTATGGCTACACCTTC.

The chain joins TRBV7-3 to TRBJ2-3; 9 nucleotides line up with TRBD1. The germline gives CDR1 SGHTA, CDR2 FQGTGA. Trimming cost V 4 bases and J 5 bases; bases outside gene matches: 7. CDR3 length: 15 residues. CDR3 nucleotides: TGTGCCAGCAGCTCACAGGGGGCGCGGGGAGATACGCAGTATTTT. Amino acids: CASSSQGARGDTQYF.

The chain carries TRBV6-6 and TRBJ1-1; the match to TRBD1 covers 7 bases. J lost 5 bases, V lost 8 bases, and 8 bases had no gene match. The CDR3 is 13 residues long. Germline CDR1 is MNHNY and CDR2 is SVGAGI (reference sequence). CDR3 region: CASEGARGTEAFF. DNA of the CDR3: TGTGCCAGCGAGGGGGCTCGGGGGACTGAAGCTTTCTTT.

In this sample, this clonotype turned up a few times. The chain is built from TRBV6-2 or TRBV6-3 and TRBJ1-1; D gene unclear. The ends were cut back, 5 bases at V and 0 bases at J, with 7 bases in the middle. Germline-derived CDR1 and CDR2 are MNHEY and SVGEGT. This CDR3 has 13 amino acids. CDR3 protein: CASSTSMNTEAFF. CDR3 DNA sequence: TGTGCCAGCAGTACTTCTATGAACACTGAAGCTTTCTTT.

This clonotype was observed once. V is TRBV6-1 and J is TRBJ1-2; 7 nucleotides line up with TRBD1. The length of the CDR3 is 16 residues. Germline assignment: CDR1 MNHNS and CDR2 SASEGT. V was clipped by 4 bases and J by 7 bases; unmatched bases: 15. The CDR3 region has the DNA TGTGCCAGCAGTGCAGACAGGGCGGGAGATGGTCGTGGCTACACCTTC. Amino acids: CASSADRAGDGRGYTF.

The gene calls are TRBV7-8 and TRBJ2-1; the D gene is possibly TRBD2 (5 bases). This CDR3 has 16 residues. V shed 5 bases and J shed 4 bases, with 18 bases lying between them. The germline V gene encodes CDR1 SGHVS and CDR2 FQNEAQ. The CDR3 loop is CASSILPGTLYNEQFF. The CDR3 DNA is TGTGCCAGCAGCATTTTACCGGGAACCCTTTACAATGAGCAGTTCTTC.

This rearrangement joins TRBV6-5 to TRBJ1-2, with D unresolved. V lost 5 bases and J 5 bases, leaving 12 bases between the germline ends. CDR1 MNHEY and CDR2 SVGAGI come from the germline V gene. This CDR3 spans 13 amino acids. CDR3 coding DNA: TGTGCCAGCAGTCCCGTTAACTATTATGGCTACACCTTC. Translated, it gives CASSPVNYYGYTF.

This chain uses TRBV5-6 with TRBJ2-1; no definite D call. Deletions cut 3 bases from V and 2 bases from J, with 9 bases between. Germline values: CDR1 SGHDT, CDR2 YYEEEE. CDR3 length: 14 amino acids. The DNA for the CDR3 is TGTGCCAGCAGCTCCTGGGGAACCTACAATGAGCAGTTCTTC. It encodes CASSSWGTYNEQFF.

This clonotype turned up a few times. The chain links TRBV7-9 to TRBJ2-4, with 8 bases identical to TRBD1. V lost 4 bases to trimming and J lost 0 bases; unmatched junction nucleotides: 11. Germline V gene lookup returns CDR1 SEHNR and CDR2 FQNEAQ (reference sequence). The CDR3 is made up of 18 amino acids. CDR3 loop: CASSSKTGAPLAKNIQYF. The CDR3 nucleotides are TGTGCCAGCAGCTCGAAGACAGGGGCTCCTTTAGCCAAAAACATTCAGTACTTC.

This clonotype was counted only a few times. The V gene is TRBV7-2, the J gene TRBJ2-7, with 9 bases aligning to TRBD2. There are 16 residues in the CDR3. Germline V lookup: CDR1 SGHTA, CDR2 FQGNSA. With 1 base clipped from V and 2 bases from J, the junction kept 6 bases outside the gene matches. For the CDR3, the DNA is TGTGCCAGCAGCTTAGTTGCAGCGGGAGGCACCTACGAGCAGTACTTC. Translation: CASSLVAAGGTYEQYF. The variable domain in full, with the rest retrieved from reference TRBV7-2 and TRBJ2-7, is GAGVSQSPSNKVTEKGKDVELRCDPISGHTALYWYRQSLGQGLEFLIYFQGNSAPDKSGLPSDRFSAERTGGSVSTLTIQRTQQEDSAVYLCASSLVAAGGTYEQYFGPGTRLTVT.

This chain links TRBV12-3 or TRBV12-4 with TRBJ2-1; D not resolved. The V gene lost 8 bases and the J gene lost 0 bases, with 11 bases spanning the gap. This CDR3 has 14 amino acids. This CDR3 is CASAWLTSYNEQFF. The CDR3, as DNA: TGTGCCAGCGCCTGGCTGACCTCCTACAATGAGCAGTTCTTC.

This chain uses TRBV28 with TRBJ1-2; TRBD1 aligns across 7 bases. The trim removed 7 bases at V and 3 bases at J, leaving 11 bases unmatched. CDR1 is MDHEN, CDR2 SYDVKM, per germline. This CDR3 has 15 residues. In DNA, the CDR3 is TGTGCCAGCACCCTTCCGGGACAGACCTACTATGGCTACACCTTC. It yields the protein CASTLPGQTYYGYTF.

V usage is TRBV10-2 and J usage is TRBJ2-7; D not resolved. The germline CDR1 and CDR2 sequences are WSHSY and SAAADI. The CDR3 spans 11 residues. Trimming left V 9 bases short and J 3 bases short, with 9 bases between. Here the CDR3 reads CASLDNYEQYF. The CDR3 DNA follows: TGCGCCAGTTTGGATAACTACGAGCAGTACTTC.

The CDR3 protein is CASSRTELYTDTQYF. CDR3 bases: TGTGCCAGCAGTCGGACAGAACTATACACAGATACGCAGTATTTT. J is TRBJ2-3 and V is TRBV12-3 or TRBV12-4; perhaps TRBD1 as D (6 bases). CDR3 size: 15 residues. Trimming removed 5 bases at V and 2 bases at J, with 14 bases between.

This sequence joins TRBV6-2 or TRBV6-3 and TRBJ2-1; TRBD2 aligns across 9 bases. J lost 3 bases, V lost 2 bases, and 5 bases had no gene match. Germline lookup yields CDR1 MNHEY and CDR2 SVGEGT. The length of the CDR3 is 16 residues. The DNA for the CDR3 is TGTGCCAGCAGTTACGGGATAGCGGGAGTCTACAATGAGCAGTTCTTC. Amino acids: CASSYGIAGVYNEQFF.

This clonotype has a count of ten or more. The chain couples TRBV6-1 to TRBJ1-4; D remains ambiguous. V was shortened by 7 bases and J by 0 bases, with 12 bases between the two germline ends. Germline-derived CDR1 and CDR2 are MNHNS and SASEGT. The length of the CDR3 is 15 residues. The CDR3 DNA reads TGTGCCAGCAAAGTTCGGTCGCCAACTAATGAAAAACTGTTTTTT. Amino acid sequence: CASKVRSPTNEKLFF.

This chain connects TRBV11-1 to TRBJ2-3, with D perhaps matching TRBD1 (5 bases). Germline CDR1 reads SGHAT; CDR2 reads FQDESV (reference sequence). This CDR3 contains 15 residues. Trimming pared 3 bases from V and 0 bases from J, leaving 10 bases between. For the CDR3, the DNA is TGTGCCAGCAGCTTTGGGGCAGGGAGCACAGATACGCAGTATTTT. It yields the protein CASSFGAGSTDTQYF. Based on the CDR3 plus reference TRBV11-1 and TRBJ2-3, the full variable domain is EAEVAQSPRYKITEKSQAVAFWCDPISGHATLYWYRQILGQGPELLVQFQDESVVDDSQLPKDRFSAERLKGVDSTLKIQPAELGDSAMYLCASSFGAGSTDTQYFGPGTRLTVL.

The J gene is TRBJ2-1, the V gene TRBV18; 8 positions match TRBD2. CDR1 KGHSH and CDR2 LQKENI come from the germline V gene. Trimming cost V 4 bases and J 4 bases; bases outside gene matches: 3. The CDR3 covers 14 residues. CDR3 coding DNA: TGTGCCAGCTCACGAGCGGGAGATTACAATGAGCAGTTCTTC. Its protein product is CASSRAGDYNEQFF.

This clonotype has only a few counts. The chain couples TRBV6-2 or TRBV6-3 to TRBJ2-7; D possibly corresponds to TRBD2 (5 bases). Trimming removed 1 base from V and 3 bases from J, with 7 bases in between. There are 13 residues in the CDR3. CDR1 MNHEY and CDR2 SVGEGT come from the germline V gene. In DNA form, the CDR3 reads TGTGCCAGCAGTTACTTACGGGACTACGAGCAGTACTTC. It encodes CASSYLRDYEQYF.

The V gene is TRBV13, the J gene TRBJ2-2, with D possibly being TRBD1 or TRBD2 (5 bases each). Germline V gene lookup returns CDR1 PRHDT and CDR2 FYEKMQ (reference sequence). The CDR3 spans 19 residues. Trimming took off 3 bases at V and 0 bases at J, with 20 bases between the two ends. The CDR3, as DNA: TGTGCCAGCAGCTTTCGCTCCGCGCCCGGGACGCCGAACACCGGGGAGCTGTTTTTT. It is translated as CASSFRSAPGTPNTGELFF.

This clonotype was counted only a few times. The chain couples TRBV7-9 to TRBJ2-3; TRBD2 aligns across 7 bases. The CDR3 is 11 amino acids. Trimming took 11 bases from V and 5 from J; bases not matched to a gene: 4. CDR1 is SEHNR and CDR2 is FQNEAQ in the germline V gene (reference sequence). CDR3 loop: CAGGREDTQYF. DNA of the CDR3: TGTGCCGGAGGGAGGGAAGATACGCAGTATTTT.